The sequence of this T cell receptor (beta chain) was determined in a study of OX40 agonist ivuxolimab in advanced cancers. Only in-frame clones appear in the TCRdb table, and some are missing; sequencing was by immunoSEQ multiplex PCR. The sample shows around 12,000 clones, 65% to 85% of them seen only once. At baseline, cycle 4 day 1, and cycle 7 day 1, blood was sampled. CDR3 length: 17 residues. Germline CDR1 SGHDT, CDR2 YYEEEE. The V gene end was trimmed by 0 bases and the J gene end by 6 bases; junction bases not matched to a gene: 11. The sequencing used CD4+ or CD8+ T cells sorted from blood, collected in a trial of the OX40 agonist ivuxolimab. The source is an adult with an advanced solid tumor such as melanoma, head and neck, liver or kidney cancer. This chain joins TRBV5-6 and TRBJ2-7; 11 nucleotides align to TRBD1. The CDR3 region is CASSLGTGGKYVIEQYF. DNA of the CDR3: TGTGCCAGCAGCTTGGGGACAGGGGGCAAGTATGTGATCGAGCAGTACTTC.